A selection of T cell receptor beta chains follows, all from one sample in a study of cytomegalovirus exposure and HLA in healthy donors. Measured with immunoSEQ multiplex PCR; TCRdb has only the in-frame clones, and not every one. The table includes fewer than 55,000 clones, 85% to 95% detected once. Specimen: PBMCs. All receptors come from a man between 18 and 29 years old in good health and CMV-seronegative. The CDR3 runs from the conserved cysteine through the conserved F or W. The D gene is left open where the match is weak. Part of the rows lack a size; the others show once, few, many or a class for expanded clones.

d_call | j_call | clone_size | cdr3_length | v_call | cdr3_aa | cdr3_nt
TRBD2 | TRBJ2-7 | . | 15 | TRBV9 | CASSVGLAATYEQYF | TGTGCCAGCAGCGTAGGACTAGCGGCTACCTACGAGCAGTACTTC
. | TRBJ2-7 | . | 11 | TRBV20-1 | CSSQARYEQYF | TGCAGTTCACAGGCCAGGTACGAGCAGTACTTC
TRBD2 | TRBJ2-7 | . | 21 | TRBV7-3 | CASSPLRQASGRARYPYEQYF | TGTGCCAGCAGCCCTTTAAGACAAGCCAGCGGGAGGGCTCGTTACCCCTACGAGCAGTACTTC
TRBD1 | TRBJ2-2 | . | 17 | TRBV18 | CASSLSGTGELTGELFF | TGTGCCAGCTCACTTTCCGGGACAGGGGAATTAACCGGGGAGCTGTTTTTT
. | TRBJ2-7 | . | 12 | TRBV6-5 | CASSYRGSEQYF | TGTGCCAGCAGTTACCGGGGATCCGAGCAGTACTTC
TRBD2 | TRBJ2-1 | . | 15 | TRBV19 | CASKVAGLQYNEQFF | TGTGCCAGTAAGGTAGCGGGGTTACAATACAATGAGCAGTTCTTC
TRBD2 | TRBJ2-7 | . | 15 | TRBV19 | CASSMIAGVSYEQYF | TGTGCCAGTAGTATGATAGCGGGAGTTTCCTACGAGCAGTACTTC
TRBD1 | TRBJ2-3 | . | 14 | TRBV5-1 | CASSVRQGRDTQYF | TGCGCCAGCAGCGTCCGACAGGGGAGGGATACGCAGTATTTT
. | TRBJ1-2 | . | 14 | TRBV18 | CASSPLRENYGYTF | TGTGCCAGCTCACCGCTTCGGGAGAACTATGGCTACACCTTC
. | TRBJ2-4 | . | 16 | TRBV18 | CASSPPERLAKNIQYF | TGTGCCAGCTCACCACCGGAGAGACTAGCCAAAAACATTCAGTACTTC
. | TRBJ1-1 | . | 11 | TRBV19 | CASSLYTEAFF | TGTGCCAGTAGTCTGTACACTGAAGCTTTCTTT
TRBD1 | TRBJ2-2 | . | 15 | TRBV10-2 | CASSSGTGYTGELFF | TGCGCCAGCAGTTCCGGGACAGGGTACACCGGGGAGCTGTTTTTT
TRBD2 | TRBJ2-1 | . | 17 | TRBV7-9 | CASTTYPRGRAGDEQFF | TGTGCCAGCACCACCTACCCCCGCGGGAGGGCCGGGGATGAGCAGTTCTTC
. | TRBJ2-7 | . | 11 | TRBV30 | CAWSADYEQYF | TGTGCCTGGAGTGCAGACTACGAGCAGTACTTC
. | TRBJ2-5 | few | 12 | TRBV2 | CASKGSQETQYF | TGTGCCAGCAAGGGGTCTCAAGAGACCCAGTACTTC
. | TRBJ2-7 | . | 17 | TRBV5-5 | CASSFSEVLARGREQYF | TGTGCCAGCAGCTTTTCTGAAGTCCTTGCCAGAGGGCGGGAGCAGTACTTC
TRBD2 | TRBJ2-5 | . | 15 | TRBV9 | CASSVAGTRQETQYF | TGTGCCAGCAGCGTAGCTGGGACTAGGCAAGAGACCCAGTACTTC
. | TRBJ1-2 | . | 17 | TRBV6-1 | CASSEALLETPPYGYTF | TGTGCCAGCAGTGAAGCGCTTCTAGAAACCCCTCCTTATGGCTACACCTTC
. | TRBJ2-1 | few | 14 | TRBV5-1 | CASSFGLAHNEQFF | TGCGCCAGCAGCTTCGGGCTAGCCCACAATGAGCAGTTCTTC
. | TRBJ1-4 | . | 14 | TRBV6-5 | CASSPHGRDEKLFF | TGTGCCAGCAGTCCCCACGGGAGGGATGAAAAACTGTTTTTT
TRBD1 | TRBJ2-6 | . | 18 | TRBV19 | CASSRGTGGAGGANVLTF | TGTGCCAGTAGTAGGGGAACAGGGGGCGCGGGTGGGGCCAACGTCCTGACTTTC
. | TRBJ1-1 | once | 15 | TRBV11-2 | CASSLAGKTNTEAFF | TGTGCCAGCAGCTTAGCCGGGAAGACGAACACTGAAGCTTTCTTT
. | TRBJ1-3 | . | 15 | TRBV5-1 | CASSPGQNSGNTIYF | TGCGCCAGCAGCCCAGGACAGAACTCTGGAAACACCATATATTTT
TRBD1 | TRBJ1-5 | . | 14 | TRBV15 | CATSRGQPNQPQHF | TGTGCCACCAGCAGGGGACAGCCCAATCAGCCCCAGCATTTT
TRBD1 | TRBJ2-5 | few | 16 | TRBV28 | CASSPGTVSEQETQYF | TGTGCCAGCAGTCCCGGGACAGTTTCTGAACAAGAGACCCAGTACTTC
. | TRBJ1-5 | . | 14 | TRBV19 | CASSLRGFNQPQHF | TGTGCCAGTAGTCTCCGGGGATTCAATCAGCCCCAGCATTTT
TRBD2 | TRBJ2-7 | . | 15 | TRBV5-5 | CASSLLSGRAGEQYF | TGTGCCAGCAGCTTGCTTAGCGGGAGGGCGGGGGAGCAGTACTTC
. | TRBJ2-7 | once | 14 | TRBV9 | CASSSRDMGYEQYF | TGTGCCAGCAGCTCGCGGGATATGGGCTACGAGCAGTACTTC
. | TRBJ2-2 | . | 16 | TRBV27 | CASSFLVVGSTGELFF | TGTGCCAGCAGTTTTTTGGTTGTTGGCTCCACCGGGGAGCTGTTTTTT
TRBD2 | TRBJ2-5 | . | 16 | TRBV7-9 | CASSRPGLAGKETQYF | TGTGCCAGCAGCAGACCGGGACTAGCGGGAAAAGAGACCCAGTACTTC
. | TRBJ2-7 | . | 11 | TRBV7-9 | CASSPGDEQYF | TGTGCCAGCAGCCCCGGGGACGAGCAGTACTTC
. | TRBJ2-1 | . | 13 | TRBV19 | CASTERPPQRQFF | TGTGCCAGTACCGAGCGTCCTCCCCAAAGGCAGTTCTTC
. | TRBJ2-2 | . | 15 | TRBV5-5 | CASSLGTLWGGELFF | TGTGCCAGCAGCTTGGGGACACTATGGGGCGGGGAGCTGTTTTTT
. | TRBJ2-2 | . | 15 | TRBV7-6 | CASSPGTRRAGELFF | TGTGCCAGCAGCCCCGGGACACGGCGCGCCGGGGAGCTGTTTTTT
. | TRBJ2-7 | . | 15 | TRBV7-6 | CASSSGGSSSYEQYF | TGTGCCAGCAGCTCAGGAGGCTCGAGCTCCTACGAGCAGTACTTC
TRBD2 | TRBJ2-7 | . | 16 | TRBV12-5 | CASGRPRTSGDYEQYF | TGTGCTAGTGGCCGACCCCGGACTAGCGGGGACTACGAGCAGTACTTC
TRBD1 | TRBJ2-1 | . | 12 | TRBV28 | CASRGQFGEQFF | TGTGCCAGCAGGGGACAGTTCGGGGAGCAGTTCTTC
. | TRBJ2-7 | . | 16 | TRBV5-6 | CASSISFTGVVEEQYF | TGTGCCAGCAGTATTTCCTTTACAGGTGTGGTTGAAGAGCAGTACTTC
. | TRBJ2-3 | . | 16 | TRBV7-9 | CASSLALRGSGYTQYF | TGTGCCAGCAGCTTAGCGCTGAGAGGGTCCGGGTATACGCAGTATTTT
. | TRBJ1-1 | . | 13 | TRBV5-1 | CASSLAVATEAFF | TGCGCCAGCAGCTTGGCGGTCGCCACTGAAGCTTTCTTT
TRBD1 | TRBJ1-2 | . | 15 | TRBV7-2 | CASSLVRGRGHGYTF | TGTGCCAGCAGCTTAGTGAGGGGGCGAGGACATGGCTACACCTTC
TRBD1 | TRBJ1-1 | . | 13 | TRBV2 | CAVDRAMNTEAFF | TGTGCCGTCGACAGGGCCATGAACACTGAAGCTTTCTTT
TRBD2 | TRBJ2-7 | . | 16 | TRBV27 | CASSPGWDGGSYEQYF | TGTGCCAGCAGCCCTGGGTGGGACGGGGGGTCCTACGAGCAGTACTTC